This TCR beta chain was sequenced during a study of OX40 agonist ivuxolimab in advanced cancers. On the study more broadly: Each dose-escalation patient presented with hepatocellular carcinoma, melanoma, renal cell or head and neck cancer.

The germline CDR1 and CDR2 sequences are LNHDA and SQIVND (reference sequence). V dropped 3 bases and J dropped 1; count of bases not matched to a gene: 3. This CDR3 comprises 15 residues. Assay: immunoSEQ multiplex PCR; the TCRdb copy retains only in-frame clones and omits some. The sample holds fewer than 85,000 clones, 84% seen once. In the case of this clone: Its target is not known.

Study conclusions and caveats: Certain nonresponders additionally had low normalized T-cell clonal expansion. Fewer expanded clones were found on average in CD4+ than in CD8+ T cells.

The specimen was CD4+ or CD8+ T cells sorted from blood, collected in a trial of the OX40 agonist ivuxolimab. This clonotype was sampled from an adult with an advanced solid tumor such as melanoma, head and neck, liver or kidney cancer. The chain couples TRBV19 to TRBJ1-1, with TRBD1 matching 9 bases. CDR3 bases: TGTGCCAGTAGTATGACAGGGGGTCGGAACACTGAAGCTTTCTTT. Residues: CASSMTGGRNTEAFF.